These T cell receptor beta chains were read from a single sample in a study of persistence of HIV-infected CD4 T cells. These receptors are not linked to any known antigen. Libraries were prepared by immunoSEQ multiplex PCR; TCRdb keeps only in-frame clonotypes and omits some of them. The table lists 40,000 to 55,000 clones, more than 60% of them singletons, with less than 3% in the top ten. The sequenced sample was CD4+ T cells sorted from PBMCs after roughly 18-hour stimulation, obtained from a patient who received antiretroviral therapy. The receptors come from an adult man with HIV who was CMV-seropositive. The CDR3 runs from the conserved cysteine through the conserved F or W. The order of the fields is clone size, V gene, CDR3 protein. Size is omitted from some rows. Given values are once, few, many or a class for expanded clones.

>few|TRBV7-9
CASSLGLGGNTEAFF
>-|TRBV10-3
CAISERQGARQFF
>-|TRBV6-5
CASSYSDKPYEQYF
>-|TRBV19
CASSIGTSGADGYTF
>-|TRBV19
CASSIRVNGAQYF
>few|TRBV28
CASSQGQGDAFF
>-|TRBV5-4
CASSLVAGEAFF
>few|TRBV2
CASRTWGEAFF
>-|TRBV6-4
CASSETTLAGGLGAPDTQYF
>-|TRBV6-2/TRBV6-3
CASSYSRGRVKDNEQFF
>-|TRBV6-6
CASRIAGAGEAFF
>-|TRBV4-2
CASSQDWSTEQFF
>-|TRBV3-1/TRBV3-2
CASSPSRVSNTEAFF
>-|TRBV4-1
CAAGGEAEGSPLHF
>-|TRBV7-2
CASSLGGRGTDTQYF
>-|TRBV12-5
CASGLGRDRGRGYTF
>-|TRBV5-6
CASSPFGQGLANYGYTF
>few|TRBV5-6
CASSPLAGGPYNEQFF
>-|TRBV30
CAWRVQGASDTQYF
>-|TRBV20-1
CSASSHLALHF
>-|TRBV2
CASSEAEGIYQPQHF
>-|TRBV10-3
CAIRRDRESGELFF
>-|TRBV7-6
CASSLARRRPGSEQYF
>-|TRBV20-1
CSALDRDGYTF
>once|TRBV5-1
CASSPGDRTSYEQYF
>-|TRBV9
CASSVEMGRNSPLHF
>few|TRBV30
CAWGWATTEAFF
>-|TRBV28
CASSSGSGYEQYF
>few|TRBV29-1
CSVGTARGDGYTF
>-|TRBV24-1
CATSDLQGVRPWARMNTEAFF
>-|TRBV6-5
CASSLVTAGQPQHF
>once|TRBV28
CASIQGDPYGYTF
>-|TRBV7-2
CASSLFWPANTGELFF
>-|TRBV5-1
CASSFINTGELFF
>-|TRBV7-2
CASSLDGANYGYTF
>-|TRBV2
CASRYRVGEQYF
>-|TRBV6-6
CASSLTEYGYTF
>-|TRBV5-1
CASSLDRRETQYF
>-|TRBV2
CASSEAEQGYSKWFF
>-|TRBV29-1
CSAQTGAGYTF
>-|TRBV5-1
CASSLDVRALNEKLFF
>medium-sized|TRBV5-1
CASSLDGGSGNTIYF
>once|TRBV30
CAWSPGNQPQHF
>-|TRBV12-3/TRBV12-4
CASSTTVVYGYTF
>once|TRBV25-1
CASSERRTSSNNSPLHF
>-|TRBV29-1
CSVEWGSGRAYNEQFF